This TCR beta chain was recorded in a study of STAT5B mutations in CD4+ large granular lymphocyte leukemia. The trim removed 4 bases at V and 0 bases at J, leaving 7 bases unmatched. Germline V gene lookup returns CDR1 SNHLY and CDR2 FYNNEI. The CDR3 runs to 16 residues. Sequencing was performed with immunoSEQ multiplex PCR; in TCRdb, only in-frame clones are kept and a portion is missing. The top ten hold 0.65% of the sample, which has 20,000 to 25,000 clones, 60% to 80% seen once. The receptor was isolated from a human donor in good health. The chain has TRBV2 and TRBJ2-3; 7 positions match TRBD2. Sequencing was done on a sample of CD4+ T cells from blood buffy coats. The CDR3 is CASSALKAGSTDTQYF. CDR3 in DNA: TGTGCCAGCAGTGCCTTAAAAGCGGGAAGCACAGATACGCAGTATTTT.